This is a list of T cell receptor beta chains from one sample in a study of shared clonotypes between healthy human individuals. Using immunoSEQ multiplex PCR, the repertoire was profiled, and TCRdb retains in-frame clones only, with some absent. The sample yields around 2,000,000 clones, approximately 94% seen once. The sequencing input was naive CD8+ T cells sorted from blood. Receptors were obtained from a man younger than 30 in good health. The conserved cysteine and the conserved F or W are not part of the CDR3 here. Fields, in order: V gene, J gene, CDR3 protein.

>TRBV6-5|TRBJ2-5
ASTNPGREGETQY
>TRBV29-1|TRBJ2-7
SVEGQGTYEQY
>TRBV13|TRBJ2-7
ASSFGTASHEQY
>TRBV7-8|TRBJ2-7
ASSFPEGEPYEQY
>TRBV7-6|TRBJ2-2
ASSLLLRGGAGELF
>TRBV9|TRBJ2-7
ASSQSGSDEQY
>TRBV27|TRBJ1-6
ASSLGQDNSPLH
>TRBV6-4|TRBJ2-3
ASSEPIERGTDTQY
>TRBV5-6|TRBJ2-1
ASSWGTGALEQF
>TRBV6-6|TRBJ1-1
ASLMGGNTEAF
>TRBV27|TRBJ2-3
ASSLGLAGVDWSTDTQY
>TRBV6-5|TRBJ2-7
ASSLASGAYEQY
>TRBV10-3|TRBJ2-7
AISDPTGGLYEQY
>TRBV7-3|TRBJ2-2
ASSWAGGNTGELF
>TRBV4-1|TRBJ2-5
ASSQDDPAAEETQY
>TRBV13|TRBJ2-3
ASSTSGGAGDTQY
>TRBV6-1|TRBJ2-7
ASSEGDKGSNYEQY
>TRBV2|TRBJ2-1
ASSDQTIADEQF
>TRBV9|TRBJ1-1
ASSVGSGTEAF
>TRBV9|TRBJ2-3
ASSVGGLDTQY
>TRBV4-1|TRBJ2-1
ASSQESRGIDEQF
>TRBV7-8|TRBJ1-1
ASSPSGWGLNTEAF
>TRBV19|TRBJ1-2
ASSIENHSWSGYT
>TRBV7-2|TRBJ2-7
ASSPGGGTSGKQY
>TRBV5-4|TRBJ1-5
ASSPDTNQPQH
>TRBV7-9|TRBJ1-1
ASTTGHSGTEAF
>TRBV29-1|TRBJ2-3
SVEGDGEDTQY
>TRBV4-3|TRBJ2-7
ASSQGSGPSYEQY
>TRBV4-3|TRBJ2-6
ASSQDRADSGANVLT
>TRBV14|TRBJ1-1
ASSQDGKQLMMNTEAF
>TRBV6-1|TRBJ1-2
ASSAQEGGDGYT
>TRBV27|TRBJ2-1
ASSLSETASYNEQF
>TRBV19|TRBJ1-2
ASLKGPGGYGYT
>TRBV7-9|TRBJ2-7
ASSLARGGPYEQY
>TRBV11-2|TRBJ2-1
ASSLVQGSSYNEQF
>TRBV19|TRBJ2-7
ASSMDSSYEQY
>TRBV7-9|TRBJ2-7
ASSSTTGTGGYKY
>TRBV7-9|TRBJ1-2
ASNTPGFNYGYT
>TRBV19|TRBJ2-7
ASSIGGGYEQY
>TRBV15|TRBJ2-7
ATRMGGSGSYEQY
>TRBV6-1|TRBJ2-7
ASSQMSYEQY
>TRBV7-9|TRBJ2-7
ASSLGVFYEQY
>TRBV5-6|TRBJ2-3
ASSLVISTDTQY
>TRBV7-9|TRBJ2-7
ASSSGDYTEEQY
>TRBV6-1|TRBJ2-6
ASRQGTGANVLT
>TRBV30|TRBJ2-3
AWSLFRTGTRTDTQY
>TRBV29-1|TRBJ2-7
SVIGISYEQY
>TRBV19|TRBJ2-2
ASSIDQNTGELF
>TRBV5-4|TRBJ2-7
ASSLGGTPADEQY
>TRBV19|TRBJ2-7
ASSIIEGYEQY
>TRBV7-6|TRBJ1-2
ASSLRAGRGFGYT
>TRBV6-1|TRBJ2-3
ASSEDDTQY
>TRBV7-9|TRBJ2-2
ASTLQGATGELF
>TRBV4-1|TRBJ1-1
ASSYRQGTEAF
>TRBV13|TRBJ2-7
ASSPLAGRYEQY